This T cell receptor beta chain was captured by sequencing in a study of T cells after yellow fever vaccination. About the study: CD3, CD45RA, CCR7 and CD95 sorting yielded EM, EMRA, CM and Tscm memory subsets.

Broader study findings: The secondary response showed a weaker magnitude and a faster peak, day 5 versus 15.

TCRdb itself ran the 5' RACE reads through MiXCR, one entry per CDR3 protein. The sample has approximately 12,000 distinct CDR3 sequences, roughly 4.6% seen once. This clonotype has ten or more counts. This CDR3 has 13 residues. The V gene lost 7 bases and the J gene lost 5 bases, with 11 bases spanning the gap. Germline V gene lookup returns CDR1 SGHTA and CDR2 FQGNSA. The source material was PBMCs, either bulk or a sorted T-cell subset (CD4+, CD8+, memory, or dextramer-sorted; not recorded which), sampled 45 days after the yellow fever booster vaccination. The origin of this receptor is a man aged 30 to 39 who received the YFV17D yellow fever vaccine. The chain is built from TRBV7-2 and TRBJ2-2; D perhaps matches TRBD1 (5 bases). The CDR3 here is CASKIPGTGELFF. For the CDR3, the DNA is TGTGCCAGCAAAATCCCAGGGACCGGGGAGCTGTTTTTT. The complete variable domain, with remaining parts taken from reference TRBV7-2 and TRBJ2-2, reads GAGVSQSPSNKVTEKGKDVELRCDPISGHTALYWYRQSLGQGLEFLIYFQGNSAPDKSGLPSDRFSAERTGGSVSTLTIQRTQQEDSAVYLCASKIPGTGELFFGEGSRLTVL.